Listed below are T cell receptor beta chains from one sample, sequenced in a study of blood T cell repertoires in COVID-19. Only in-frame clones appear in the TCRdb table, and some are missing; sequencing was by immunoSEQ multiplex PCR. The repertoire has 35,000 to 45,000 clones, approximately 79% of them found once; the top ten carry 20% to 30%. The sample comprised peripheral blood. The receptor source for this set is a man between 65 and 85 years old with acute or convalescent COVID-19. Each CDR3 is given with its conserved first and last residue.

CDR3aa	j_gene	v_gene
CASSTRDRANTGELFF	TRBJ2-2	TRBV9
CASRGLQSGNQPQHF	TRBJ1-5	TRBV6-5
CASSSGQGLVETQYF	TRBJ2-5	TRBV6-6
CASSPLPSGRFLATGELFF	TRBJ2-2	TRBV7-2
CATSVGPSSTDTQYF	TRBJ2-3	TRBV24-1
CASSRRKNRGVDEQFF	TRBJ2-1	TRBV6-6
CASRRRQRPTLGANVLTF	TRBJ2-6	TRBV5-1
CASSRYREYEQYF	TRBJ2-7	TRBV6-5
CASRRDYINEQFF	TRBJ2-1	TRBV27
CAIPGGSSYNSPLHF	TRBJ1-6	TRBV28
CASARASGETQYF	TRBJ2-5	TRBV6-4
CASSLSGGAQPQHF	TRBJ1-5	TRBV27
CASSQRDWGDTQYF	TRBJ2-3	TRBV3-1/TRBV3-2
CASSLNQPGTGGNSPLHF	TRBJ1-6	TRBV18
CASSLVGGGGSSYEQYF	TRBJ2-7	TRBV7-2
CASSPRQGDNSPLHF	TRBJ1-6	TRBV18
CASSMGTSGNGETQYF	TRBJ2-5	TRBV19
CASSSPTGLRGSGYTF	TRBJ1-2	TRBV28
CASSRGGSEDEQFF	TRBJ2-1	TRBV11-1
CASSLGTSGRSSEQYF	TRBJ2-7	TRBV7-9
CASSPRQGGETQYF	TRBJ2-5	TRBV5-4
CASSEYSSSYEQYF	TRBJ2-7	TRBV25-1
CASSSARDTEAFF	TRBJ1-1	TRBV9
CASSPLAGVNEQYF	TRBJ2-7	TRBV7-2
CASSSAGGQETQYF	TRBJ2-5	TRBV5-1
CASSSLTSVGNEQFF	TRBJ2-1	TRBV7-3
CASSFAYQETQYF	TRBJ2-5	TRBV27
CASSFGTGYGYTF	TRBJ1-2	TRBV11-2
CASSRHGQITYEQYF	TRBJ2-7	TRBV11-2
CASSLVGDYGYTF	TRBJ1-2	TRBV27
CASSPRQGANSPLHF	TRBJ1-6	TRBV7-3
CASSPWTALGNTIYF	TRBJ1-3	TRBV27
CATSQGSNYGYTF	TRBJ1-2	TRBV24-1
CASREREAFF	TRBJ1-1	TRBV28
CATSRGERELPGELFF	TRBJ2-2	TRBV15
CASSPSGRGNTIYF	TRBJ1-3	TRBV3-1/TRBV3-2
CASSEGRDSQHF	TRBJ1-5	TRBV6-1
CASSRLGAHEQYF	TRBJ2-7	TRBV19
CASSSPSGWFF	TRBJ2-1	TRBV7-9
CASSKFTDTQYF	TRBJ2-3	TRBV12-3/TRBV12-4
CASSPVGESPLHF	TRBJ1-6	TRBV18
CASSPRTVIYGYTF	TRBJ1-2	TRBV7-9
CASSLAVYSGRNEQFF	TRBJ2-1	TRBV5-1
CASNYGRGAEAFF	TRBJ1-1	TRBV6-5
CAISGAGLSTDTQYF	TRBJ2-3	TRBV10-3
CASSLNGQGSPLHF	TRBJ1-6	TRBV7-3
CASSQGMGGTQYF	TRBJ2-5	TRBV3-1/TRBV3-2
CASSLMPTGGGNNEQFF	TRBJ2-1	TRBV5-1
CASNTAHRGDTYGYTF	TRBJ1-2	TRBV27
CASSVLASYEQYF	TRBJ2-7	TRBV5-1